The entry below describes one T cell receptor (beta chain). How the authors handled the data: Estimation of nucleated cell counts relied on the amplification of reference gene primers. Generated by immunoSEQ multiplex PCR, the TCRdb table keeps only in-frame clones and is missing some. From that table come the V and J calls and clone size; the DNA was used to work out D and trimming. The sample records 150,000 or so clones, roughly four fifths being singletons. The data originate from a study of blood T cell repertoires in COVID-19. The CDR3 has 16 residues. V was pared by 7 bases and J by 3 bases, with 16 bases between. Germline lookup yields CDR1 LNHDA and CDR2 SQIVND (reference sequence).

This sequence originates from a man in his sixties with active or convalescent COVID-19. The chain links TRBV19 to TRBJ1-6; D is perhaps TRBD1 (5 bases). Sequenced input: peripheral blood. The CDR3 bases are TGTGCCAGTAAAGTACAACAGGTCATCTATAATTCACCCCTCCACTTT. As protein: CASKVQQVIYNSPLHF.